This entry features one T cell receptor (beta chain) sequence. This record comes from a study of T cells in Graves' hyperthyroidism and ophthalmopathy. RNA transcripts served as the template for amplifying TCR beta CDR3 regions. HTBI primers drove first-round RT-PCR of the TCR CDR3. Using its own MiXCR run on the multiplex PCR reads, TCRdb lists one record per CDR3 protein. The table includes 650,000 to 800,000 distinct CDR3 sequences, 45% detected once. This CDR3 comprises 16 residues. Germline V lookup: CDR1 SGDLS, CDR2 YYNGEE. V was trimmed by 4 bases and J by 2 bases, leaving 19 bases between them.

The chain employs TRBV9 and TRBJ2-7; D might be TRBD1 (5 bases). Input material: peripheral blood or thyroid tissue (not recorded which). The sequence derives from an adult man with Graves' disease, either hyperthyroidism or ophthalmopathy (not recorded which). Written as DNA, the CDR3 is TGTGCCAGCAGCTTAGCTTTCAGGGTAAACCCCTACGAGCAGTACTTC. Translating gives CASSLAFRVNPYEQYF.